This T cell receptor beta chain was sequenced for a study of CD8 T cells in ankylosing spondylitis. TCRdb reanalysed the 5' RACE reads using MiXCR and keeps one entry per CDR3 protein. The sample contains 300,000 to 350,000 distinct CDR3 sequences, roughly 14% of which appear only once. This clonotype was seen a few times. This CDR3 region has 14 residues. Trimming left V 0 bases short and J 7 bases short, with 14 bases between. From germline, CDR1 is DFQATT and CDR2 SNEGSKA (reference sequence). This TCR derives from a male donor with ankylosing spondylitis or in good health (not recorded which). Sequencing was carried out using blood, either unsorted or a sorted T cell fraction (not recorded which). This chain connects TRBV20-1 to TRBJ2-3, with a weak D call TRBD2 (6 bases). CDR3 in DNA: TGCAGTGCTAGAGATGGCGGGGCGGGTAATACGCAGTATTTT. Its protein is CSARDGGAGNTQYF.